This passage covers 9 T cell receptor beta chains from one sample sequenced in a study of post-analysis software for immune sequencing data. Study-wide points: Included in a set of roughly five TRBV segments more frequent in patients than controls were TRBV5-6, TRBV5-1 and TRBV20-1.

These receptors are not linked to any known antigen. Unique-molecular-identifier-tagged TCR beta cDNA libraries were used. TCRdb reanalysed the PCR reads using MiXCR and keeps one entry per CDR3 protein. The sample has approximately 730,000 distinct CDR3 sequences; roughly 46% are singletons. The sample consisted of blood. These receptors were taken from a girl aged 5 to 17 with multiple sclerosis.

The gene calls are TRBV29-1 and TRBJ2-7, with 8 bases fitting TRBD2. The V segment lost 6 bases and the J segment 7 bases; nucleotides outside the gene matches: 14. This CDR3 region has 14 residues. Germline CDR1 is SQVTM and CDR2 is ANQGSEA. The CDR3 DNA reads TGCAGCGTCCTCAGGGGACTAGATTTTTATGAGCAGTACTTC. Protein sequence: CSVLRGLDFYEQYF.

The gene calls are TRBV29-1 and TRBJ1-1, with D tentatively TRBD1 (5 bases). The length of the CDR3 is 13 residues. Trimming pared 5 bases from V and 1 base from J, leaving 11 bases between. Germline-derived CDR1 and CDR2 are SQVTM and ANQGSEA. As DNA, the CDR3 is TGCAGCGTTTTGTGGGGGGGGAACACTGAAGCTTTCTTT. Protein product: CSVLWGGNTEAFF.

This clonotype was counted only a few times. This chain joins TRBV12-3 or TRBV12-4 and TRBJ2-7, with D perhaps matching TRBD2 (6 bases). Trimming took 3 bases from V and 2 from J, leaving 11 bases between them. The CDR3 spans 14 residues. The CDR3 loop is CASSFSGLTYEQYF. The CDR3 DNA sequence: TGTGCCAGCAGTTTTTCGGGACTCACCTACGAGCAGTACTTC.

This clonotype was observed a few times. The genes are TRBV7-3 and TRBJ2-7; TRBD2 agrees at 7 bases. V was pared by 5 bases and J by 6 bases, with 10 bases of the junction left unmatched. Per germline, CDR1 SGHTA and CDR2 FQGTGA. The CDR3 has 14 residues. The CDR3 loop reads CASSPQAGLPEQYF. In DNA form, the CDR3 reads TGTGCCAGCAGCCCACAAGCGGGGCTCCCCGAGCAGTACTTC. Supplemented by reference TRBV7-3 and TRBJ2-7, the full variable domain reads GAGVSQTPSNKVTEKGKYVELRCDPISGHTALYWYRQSLGQGPEFLIYFQGTGAADDSGLPNDRFFAVRPEGSVSTLKIQRTERGDSAVYLCASSPQAGLPEQYFGPGTRLTVT.

In DNA form, the CDR3 reads TGCAGTGCTAGAGTGCCGGGGGTGACCTACGAGCAGTACTTC. This codes for CSARVPGVTYEQYF. The rearrangement uses TRBV20-1 and TRBJ2-7; tentative D call: TRBD2 (6 bases). CDR1 and CDR2 from the germline V gene are DFQATT and SNEGSKA (reference sequence). The CDR3 contains 14 residues. With 1 base removed from V and 2 bases from J, the gap between germline ends came to 12 bases.

The rearrangement uses TRBV7-2 and TRBJ2-5; D ambiguous. The germline V gene has CDR1 SGHTA and CDR2 FQGNSA. The CDR3 runs 13 residues. Trimming removed 8 bases from V and 5 bases from J, with 15 bases in between. As DNA, the CDR3 is TGTGCCAGCTCCCGGCAGGTGGGGGAGACCCAGTACTTC. Protein sequence: CASSRQVGETQYF.

The CDR3 coding sequence is TGTGCCAGCAGCGTAGCTTCGGATGAGAAGCGGGGAAGCCACGGGAATGAGCAGTTCTTC. It is translated as CASSVASDEKRGSHGNEQFF. The V call is TRBV9, the J call TRBJ2-1, with TRBD2 identical over 7 bases. The trim removed 0 bases at V and 7 bases at J, leaving 22 bases unmatched. The V gene's germline CDR1 is SGDLS and CDR2 YYNGEE. This CDR3 region has 20 residues.

The CDR3 spells CASSFPPGDSINYGYTF. For the CDR3, the DNA is TGTGCCAGCAGTTTCCCGCCCGGGGACAGCATTAACTATGGCTACACCTTC. The chain links TRBV28 to TRBJ1-2, with 7 bases fitting TRBD1. Germline CDR1 MDHEN, CDR2 SYDVKM. The J segment lost 1 base and the V segment lost 3 bases, leaving 11 bases of the junction unmatched. This CDR3 comprises 17 residues.

This clonotype was recorded a few times. The chain uses TRBV27 and TRBJ2-1; TRBD1 is a possible D gene (5 bases). Deletions cut 8 bases from V and 0 bases from J, with 14 bases between. The germline V gene encodes CDR1 MNHEY and CDR2 SMNVEV (reference sequence). The CDR3 is 15 residues long. The DNA of the CDR3 is TGTGCCAGCGGTCGACAGTATCGCTCCTACAATGAGCAGTTCTTC. The encoded protein is CASGRQYRSYNEQFF.